The sequence of this T cell receptor (beta chain) was determined in a study of cytomegalovirus exposure and HLA in healthy donors. In regard to this clone: What it binds is unknown.

Profiling relied on immunoSEQ multiplex PCR, and the TCRdb table lists in-frame clones only, not all of them. The table has 60,000 to 80,000 clones, about 94% seen once. Study outcomes and limitations: Some public TCRs appeared in many individuals, while most sequences were rare. Among TCR beta chains, those listed as cytomegalovirus-associated numbered about 160.

Trimming pared 3 bases from V and 7 bases from J, leaving 12 bases between. CDR1 and CDR2 (germline): SNHLY, FYNNEI. The CDR3 contains 14 residues. The sequenced material came from PBMCs. This TCR derives from a woman aged 18-29 years in good health and CMV-seropositive. This chain links TRBV2 with TRBJ2-2, with D maybe TRBD2 (6 bases). For the CDR3, the DNA is TGTGCCAGCAGTGAGGTGCGGGGTTACGGGGAGCTGTTTTTT. Protein product: CASSEVRGYGELFF.